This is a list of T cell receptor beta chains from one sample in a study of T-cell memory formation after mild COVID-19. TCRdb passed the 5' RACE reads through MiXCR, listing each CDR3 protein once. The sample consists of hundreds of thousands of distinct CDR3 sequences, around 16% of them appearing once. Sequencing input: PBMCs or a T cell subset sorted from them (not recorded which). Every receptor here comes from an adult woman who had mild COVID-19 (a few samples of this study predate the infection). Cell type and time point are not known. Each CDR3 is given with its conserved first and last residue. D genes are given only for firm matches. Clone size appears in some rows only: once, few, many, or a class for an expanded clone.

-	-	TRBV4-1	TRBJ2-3	CASSHPGTGSTDTQYF	TGCGCCAGCAGCCACCCGGGAACGGGGAGCACAGATACGCAGTATTTT
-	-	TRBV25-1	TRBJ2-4	CASSEGGTNIPKNIQYF	TGTGCCAGCAGTGAAGGAGGGACCAATATACCCAAAAACATTCAGTACTTC
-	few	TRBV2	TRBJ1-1	CASHRGMNTEAFF	TGTGCCAGTCACCGTGGAATGAACACTGAAGCTTTCTTT
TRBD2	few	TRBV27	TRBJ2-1	CASIGLAGGRGYNEQFF	TGTGCCAGCATTGGACTAGCGGGAGGGCGAGGGTACAATGAGCAGTTCTTC
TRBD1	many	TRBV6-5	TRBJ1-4	CASTGGQGNEKLFF	TGTGCCAGCACCGGAGGACAGGGAAATGAAAAACTGTTTTTT
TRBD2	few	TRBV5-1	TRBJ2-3	CASRPGTSGPTDTQYF	TGCGCCAGCAGACCAGGGACTAGCGGGCCGACAGATACGCAGTATTTT
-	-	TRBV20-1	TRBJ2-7	CSAATGRSYEQYF	TGCAGTGCTGCGACGGGACGGTCCTACGAGCAGTACTTC
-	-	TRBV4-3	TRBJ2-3	CASSQDRDSVTDTQYF	TGCGCCAGCAGCCAAGATCGCGACAGTGTCACAGATACGCAGTATTTT
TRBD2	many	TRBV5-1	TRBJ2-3	CASSLGGGSTDTQYF	TGTGCCAGCAGCTTGGGCGGGGGGAGCACAGATACGCAGTATTTT
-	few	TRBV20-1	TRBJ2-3	CSARDPNSTDTQYF	TGCAGTGCTAGAGATCCGAACTCCACAGATACGCAGTATTTT
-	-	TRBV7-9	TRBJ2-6	CASSLPGVSHSGANVLTF	TGTGCCAGCAGCTTACCGGGTGTTTCCCACTCTGGGGCCAACGTCCTGACTTTC